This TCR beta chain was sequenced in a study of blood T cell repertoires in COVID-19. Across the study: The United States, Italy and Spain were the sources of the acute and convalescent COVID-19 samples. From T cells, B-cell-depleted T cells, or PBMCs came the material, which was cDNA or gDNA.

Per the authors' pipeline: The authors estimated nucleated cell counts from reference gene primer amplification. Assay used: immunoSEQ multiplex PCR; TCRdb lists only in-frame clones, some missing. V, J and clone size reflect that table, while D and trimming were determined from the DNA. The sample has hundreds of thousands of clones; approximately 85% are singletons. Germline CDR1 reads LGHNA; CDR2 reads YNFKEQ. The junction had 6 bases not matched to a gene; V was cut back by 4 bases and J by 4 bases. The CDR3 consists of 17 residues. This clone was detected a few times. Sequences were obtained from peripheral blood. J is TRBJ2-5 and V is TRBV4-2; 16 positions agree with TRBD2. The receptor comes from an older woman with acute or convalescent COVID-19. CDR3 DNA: TGTGCCAGCAGCCCCGGGACTAGCGGGGGGGCCTTAGAGACCCAGTACTTC. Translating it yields CASSPGTSGGALETQYF.